One and the same sample provided the 8 T cell receptor beta chains below, sequenced in a study of control samples from healthy donors and cancer patients. Clones were sequenced by immunoSEQ multiplex PCR, and TCRdb holds only the in-frame ones, with some missing. The sample carries roughly 99,000 clones, roughly 78% recorded once. What was sequenced was blood. These receptors were obtained from a man aged 60-69 years in good health.

V gene TRBV28 combines with J gene TRBJ1-4; no clear D. The CDR3 totals 16 residues. V shed 3 bases and J shed 4 bases, with 15 bases lying between them. CDR1 and CDR2 (germline): MDHEN, SYDVKM. In DNA, the CDR3 is TGTGCCAGCAGTTTCACCGCCTGGACCTATAATGAAAAACTGTTTTTT. Protein: CASSFTAWTYNEKLFF.

This chain connects TRBV29-1 to TRBJ2-3; D possibly corresponds to TRBD1 (5 bases). Per germline, CDR1 SQVTM and CDR2 ANQGSEA. Between the trimmed V and J ends, which lost 1 base and 5 bases, there was a span of 16 bases. CDR3 size: 15 residues. CDR3 region: CSVEGPMGLGDTQYF. Written as DNA, the CDR3 is TGCAGCGTTGAAGGCCCTATGGGGCTAGGAGATACGCAGTATTTT.

The J gene is TRBJ1-5, the V gene TRBV6-4; perhaps TRBD1 as D (6 bases). Germline V gene lookup returns CDR1 MRHNA and CDR2 SNTAGT. This CDR3 spans 13 amino acids. Trimming left V 4 bases short and J 6 bases short, with 10 bases between. The CDR3 sequence: CASSVEGGQPQHF. The CDR3 DNA sequence: TGTGCCAGCAGTGTAGAGGGGGGTCAGCCCCAGCATTTT.

The genes are TRBV7-8 and TRBJ2-4; tentative D call: TRBD1 (5 bases). V lost 1 base and J 0 bases, leaving 16 bases between the germline ends. The germline CDR1 and CDR2 sequences are SGHVS and FQNEAQ. The CDR3 runs to 18 residues. The CDR3 is CASSLGIRALLAKNIQYF. The CDR3 nucleotides are TGTGCCAGCAGCTTAGGCATCAGGGCACTACTAGCCAAAAACATTCAGTACTTC.

This chain links TRBV12-3 or TRBV12-4 with TRBJ2-7; D is ambiguous. The CDR3 totals 13 residues. V was pared by 2 bases and J by 5 bases, with 10 bases between. The CDR3 DNA reads as TGTGCCAGCAGTTTAAGGGAAGGCCACGAGCAGTACTTC. Translation: CASSLREGHEQYF.

The chain joins TRBV18 to TRBJ2-1, with 10 bases fitting TRBD1. The CDR3 has 15 residues. V lost 4 bases, J lost 6 bases, and 6 bases stayed unmatched. Germline V gene data show CDR1 as KGHSH and CDR2 as LQKENI. The CDR3 DNA follows: TGTGCCAGCTCACTTTTCCGGGACAGGGGCAATGAGCAGTTCTTC. This codes for CASSLFRDRGNEQFF. Based on the CDR3 plus reference TRBV18 and TRBJ2-1, the full variable domain is NAGVMQNPRHLVRRRGQEARLRCSPMKGHSHVYWYRQLPEEGLKFMVYLQKENIIDESGMPKERFSAEFPKEGPSILRIQQVVRGDSAAYFCASSLFRDRGNEQFFGPGTRLTVL.

The chain recombines TRBV18 with TRBJ2-5; D is possibly TRBD1 (6 bases). Germline V lookup: CDR1 KGHSH, CDR2 LQKENI. The V end was cut by 2 bases, the J end by 1 base, with 11 bases between. This CDR3 comprises 15 residues. CDR3 amino acids: CASSPSRTAQETQYF. CDR3 in DNA: TGTGCCAGCTCACCATCCCGGACAGCCCAAGAGACCCAGTACTTC.

This clone was seen once. The chain recombines TRBV5-6 with TRBJ2-7; 8 bases align to TRBD2. V dropped 2 bases and J dropped 5; count of bases not matched to a gene: 9. The CDR3 spans 15 residues. CDR1 and CDR2 (germline): SGHDT, YYEEEE. The CDR3 nucleotides are TGTGCCAGCAGCTTTGGGGCGGGAGGAGGGGACGAGCAGTACTTC. Translation: CASSFGAGGGDEQYF.